This T cell receptor beta chain comes out of a study of blood T cells in healthy people across ages. The study's findings and limits: The fall in TCR beta diversity per million T cells was roughly linear with age. For the donors, CMV status was unknown and possibly confounded expanded clonotype changes.

Germline V lookup: CDR1 LNHNV, CDR2 YYDKDF (reference sequence). The V end lost 3 bases, the J end lost 2 bases, and 8 bases lay between the germline ends. The CDR3 runs 14 residues. This clonotype was found a few times. Its cognate antigen is unknown. Next came a second PCR, run for roughly 6 to 11 cycles, which used a sample-barcoded 5' primer along with a J-beta primer mix. TCRdb used MiXCR to reprocess the 5' RACE reads, holding one entry per CDR3 protein. Among around 1.7 million distinct CDR3 sequences listed, under 30% were seen once. Peripheral blood samples of 9 to 10 milliliters were drawn from each donor. No fewer than 5 micrograms of total RNA were isolated from every sample.

The sequenced sample was blood. This chain connects TRBV15 to TRBJ1-5; no firm D call. This clonotype was sampled from a woman under 40 in good health. The CDR3: CATSSLRGNQPQHF. As DNA, the CDR3 is TGTGCCACCAGCAGTCTTCGGGGCAATCAGCCCCAGCATTTT.